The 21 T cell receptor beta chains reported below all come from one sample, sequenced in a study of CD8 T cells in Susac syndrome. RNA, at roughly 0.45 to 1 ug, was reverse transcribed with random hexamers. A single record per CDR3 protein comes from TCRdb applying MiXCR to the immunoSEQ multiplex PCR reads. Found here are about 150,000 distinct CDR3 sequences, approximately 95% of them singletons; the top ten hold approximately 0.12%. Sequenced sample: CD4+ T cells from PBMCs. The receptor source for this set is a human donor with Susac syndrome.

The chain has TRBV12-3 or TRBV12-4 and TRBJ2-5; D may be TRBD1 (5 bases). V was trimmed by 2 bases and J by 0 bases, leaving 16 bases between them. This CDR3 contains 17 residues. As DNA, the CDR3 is TGTGCCAGCAGTTTACGTAGGGGCCCAAAGTACCAAGAGACCCAGTACTTC. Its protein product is CASSLRRGPKYQETQYF.

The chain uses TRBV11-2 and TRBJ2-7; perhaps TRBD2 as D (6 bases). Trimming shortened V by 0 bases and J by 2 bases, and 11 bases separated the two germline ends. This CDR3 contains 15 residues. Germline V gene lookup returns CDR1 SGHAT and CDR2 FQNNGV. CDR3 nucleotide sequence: TGTGCCAGCAGCTTAGAGGGAGGTACCGCCTACGAGCAGTACTTC. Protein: CASSLEGGTAYEQYF.

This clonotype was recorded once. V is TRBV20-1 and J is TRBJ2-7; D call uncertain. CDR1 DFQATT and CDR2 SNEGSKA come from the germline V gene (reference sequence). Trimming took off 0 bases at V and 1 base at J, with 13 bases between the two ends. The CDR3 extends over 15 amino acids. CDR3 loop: CSARDPGKGSYEQYF. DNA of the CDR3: TGCAGTGCTAGAGATCCCGGTAAGGGATCCTACGAGCAGTACTTC.

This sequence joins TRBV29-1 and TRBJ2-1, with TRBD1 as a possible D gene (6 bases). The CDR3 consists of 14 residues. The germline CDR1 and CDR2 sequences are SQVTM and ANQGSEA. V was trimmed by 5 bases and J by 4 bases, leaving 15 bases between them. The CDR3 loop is CSVWDTGLYNEQFF. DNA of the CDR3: TGCAGCGTTTGGGACACCGGATTATACAATGAGCAGTTCTTC.

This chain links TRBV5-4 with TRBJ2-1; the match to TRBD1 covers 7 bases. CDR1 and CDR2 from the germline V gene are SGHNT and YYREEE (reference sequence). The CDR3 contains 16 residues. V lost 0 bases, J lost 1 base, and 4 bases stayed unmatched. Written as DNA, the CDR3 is TGTGCCAGCAGCTTGGGGCGGACAGGTTCCTACAATGAGCAGTTCTTC. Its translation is CASSLGRTGSYNEQFF.

The CDR3 DNA is TGTGCCAGCAGACAGGACTGGCTCACAGATACGCAGTATTTT. Its protein product is CASRQDWLTDTQYF. The chain carries TRBV2 and TRBJ2-3; perhaps D is TRBD1 or TRBD2 (5 bases each). The CDR3 has 14 amino acids. Germline V gene sequence: CDR1 SNHLY, CDR2 FYNNEI. V was pared by 6 bases and J by 2 bases, with 12 bases between.

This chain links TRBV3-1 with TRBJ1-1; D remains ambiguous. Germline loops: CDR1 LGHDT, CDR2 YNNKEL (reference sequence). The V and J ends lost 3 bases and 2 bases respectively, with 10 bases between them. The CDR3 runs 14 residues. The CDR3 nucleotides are TGTGCCAGCAGCCATGGGAGGGAAAACACTGAAGCTTTCTTT. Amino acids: CASSHGRENTEAFF.

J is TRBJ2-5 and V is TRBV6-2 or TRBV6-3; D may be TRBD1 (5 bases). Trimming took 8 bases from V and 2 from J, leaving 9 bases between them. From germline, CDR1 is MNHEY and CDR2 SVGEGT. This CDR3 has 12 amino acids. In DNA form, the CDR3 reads TGTGCCAGCGCGGACATACAAGAGACCCAGTACTTC. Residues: CASADIQETQYF.

The CDR3 DNA follows: TGTGCCAGCAGCGTAGGGCCGGAGGGGACTGGAAACACCATATATTTT. This translates into CASSVGPEGTGNTIYF. The V and J genes are TRBV9 and TRBJ1-3; weak D call: TRBD1 (5 bases). The CDR3 is 16 residues long. The germline V gene has CDR1 SGDLS and CDR2 YYNGEE. With 0 bases removed from V and 2 bases from J, the gap between germline ends came to 12 bases. Complete variable domain (other parts from reference TRBV9 and TRBJ1-3): DSGVTQTPKHLITATGQRVTLRCSPRSGDLSVYWYQQSLDQGLQFLIQYYNGEERAKGNILERFSAQQFPDLHSELNLSSLELGDSALYFCASSVGPEGTGNTIYFGEGSWLTVV.

The CDR3 here is CAWSVGRRYEQYF. The CDR3, as DNA: TGTGCCTGGAGTGTTGGTCGTAGGTACGAGCAGTACTTC. The rearrangement uses TRBV30 and TRBJ2-7; no clear D. Germline V gene sequence: CDR1 GTSNPN, CDR2 SVGIG (reference sequence). This CDR3 region has 13 residues. V lost 0 bases, J lost 4 bases, and 10 bases lay in between.

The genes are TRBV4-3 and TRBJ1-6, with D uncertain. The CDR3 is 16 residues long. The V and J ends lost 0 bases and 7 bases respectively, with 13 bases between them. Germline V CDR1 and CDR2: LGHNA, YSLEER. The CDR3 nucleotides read TGCGCCAGCAGCCAAGACCCGGGAGGGCCCAATTCACCCCTCCACTTT. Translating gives CASSQDPGGPNSPLHF.

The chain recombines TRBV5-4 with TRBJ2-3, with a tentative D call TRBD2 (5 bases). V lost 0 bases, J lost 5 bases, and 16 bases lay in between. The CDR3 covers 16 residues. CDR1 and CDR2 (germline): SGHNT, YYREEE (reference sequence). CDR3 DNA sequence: TGTGCCAGCAGCTTGGAACGGGGTTCCCCCGGAGATACGCAGTATTTT. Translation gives CASSLERGSPGDTQYF.

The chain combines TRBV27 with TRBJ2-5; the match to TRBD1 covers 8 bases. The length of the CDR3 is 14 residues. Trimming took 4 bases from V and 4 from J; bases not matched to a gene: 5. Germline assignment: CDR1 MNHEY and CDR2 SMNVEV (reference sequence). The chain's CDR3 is CASSSRGLPETQYF. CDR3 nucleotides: TGTGCCAGCAGTTCCAGGGGGCTCCCAGAGACCCAGTACTTC.

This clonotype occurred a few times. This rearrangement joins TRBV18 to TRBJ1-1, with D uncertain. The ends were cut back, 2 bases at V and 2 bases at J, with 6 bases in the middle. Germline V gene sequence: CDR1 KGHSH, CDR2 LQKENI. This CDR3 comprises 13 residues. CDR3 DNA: TGTGCCAGCTCACCAATGGCCAACACTGAAGCTTTCTTT. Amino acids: CASSPMANTEAFF.

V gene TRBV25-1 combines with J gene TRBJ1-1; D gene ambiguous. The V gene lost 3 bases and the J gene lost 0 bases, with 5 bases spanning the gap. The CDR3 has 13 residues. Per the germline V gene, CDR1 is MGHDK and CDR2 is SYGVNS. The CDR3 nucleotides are TGTGCCAGCAGTGATCCCATGAACACTGAAGCTTTCTTT. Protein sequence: CASSDPMNTEAFF.

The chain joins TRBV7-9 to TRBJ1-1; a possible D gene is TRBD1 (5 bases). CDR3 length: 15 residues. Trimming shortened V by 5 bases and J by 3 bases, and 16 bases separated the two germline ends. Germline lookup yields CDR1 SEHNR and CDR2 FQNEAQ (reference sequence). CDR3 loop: CASSLLRVGDTEAFF. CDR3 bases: TGTGCCAGCAGCCTACTGAGGGTAGGGGACACTGAAGCTTTCTTT.

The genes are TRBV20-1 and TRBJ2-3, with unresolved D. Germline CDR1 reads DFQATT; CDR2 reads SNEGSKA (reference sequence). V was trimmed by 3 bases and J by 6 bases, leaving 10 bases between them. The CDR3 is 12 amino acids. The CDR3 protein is CSASAASDTQYF. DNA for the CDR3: TGCAGTGCTAGTGCCGCGTCGGATACGCAGTATTTT.

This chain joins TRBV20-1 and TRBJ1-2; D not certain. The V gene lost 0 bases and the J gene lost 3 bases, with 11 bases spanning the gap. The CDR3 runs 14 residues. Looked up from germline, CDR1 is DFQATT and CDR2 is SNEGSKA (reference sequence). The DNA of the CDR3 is TGCAGTGCTAGAGAGGTGGACGGATACTATGGCTACACCTTC. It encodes CSAREVDGYYGYTF.

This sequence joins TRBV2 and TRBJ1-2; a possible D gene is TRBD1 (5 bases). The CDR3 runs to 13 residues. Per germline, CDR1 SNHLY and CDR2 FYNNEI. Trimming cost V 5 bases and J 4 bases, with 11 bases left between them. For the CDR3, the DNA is TGTGCCAGCAGTCCCCGGCAGGGCTATGGCTACACCTTC. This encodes CASSPRQGYGYTF.

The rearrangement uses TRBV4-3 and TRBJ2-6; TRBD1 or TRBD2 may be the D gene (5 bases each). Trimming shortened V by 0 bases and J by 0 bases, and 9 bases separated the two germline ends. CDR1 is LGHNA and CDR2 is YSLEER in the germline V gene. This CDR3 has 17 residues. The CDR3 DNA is TGCGCCAGCAGCCAAGAACCAGGGACCTCTGGGGCCAACGTCCTGACTTTC. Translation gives CASSQEPGTSGANVLTF.

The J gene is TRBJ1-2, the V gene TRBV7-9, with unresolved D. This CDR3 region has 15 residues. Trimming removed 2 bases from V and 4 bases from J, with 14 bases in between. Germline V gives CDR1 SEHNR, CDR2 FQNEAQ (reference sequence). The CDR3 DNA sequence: TGTGCCAGCAGCTTAAGTACGGCGTCGATCTATGGCTACACCTTC. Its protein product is CASSLSTASIYGYTF.